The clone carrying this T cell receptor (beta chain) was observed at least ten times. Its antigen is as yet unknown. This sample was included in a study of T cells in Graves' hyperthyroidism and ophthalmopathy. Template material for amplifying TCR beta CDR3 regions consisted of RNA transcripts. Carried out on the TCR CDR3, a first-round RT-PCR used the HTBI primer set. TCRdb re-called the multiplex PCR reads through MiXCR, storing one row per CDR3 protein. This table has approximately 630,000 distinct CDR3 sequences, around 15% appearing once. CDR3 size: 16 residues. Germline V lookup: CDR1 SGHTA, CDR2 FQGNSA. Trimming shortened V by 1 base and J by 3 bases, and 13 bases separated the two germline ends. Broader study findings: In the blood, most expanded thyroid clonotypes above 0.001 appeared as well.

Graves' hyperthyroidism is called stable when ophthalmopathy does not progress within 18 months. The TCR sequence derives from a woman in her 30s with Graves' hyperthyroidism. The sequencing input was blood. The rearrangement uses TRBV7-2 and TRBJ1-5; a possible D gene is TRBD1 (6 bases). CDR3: CASSLVGAGVNQPQHF. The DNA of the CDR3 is TGTGCCAGCAGCTTAGTGGGGGCTGGCGTCAATCAGCCCCAGCATTTT.